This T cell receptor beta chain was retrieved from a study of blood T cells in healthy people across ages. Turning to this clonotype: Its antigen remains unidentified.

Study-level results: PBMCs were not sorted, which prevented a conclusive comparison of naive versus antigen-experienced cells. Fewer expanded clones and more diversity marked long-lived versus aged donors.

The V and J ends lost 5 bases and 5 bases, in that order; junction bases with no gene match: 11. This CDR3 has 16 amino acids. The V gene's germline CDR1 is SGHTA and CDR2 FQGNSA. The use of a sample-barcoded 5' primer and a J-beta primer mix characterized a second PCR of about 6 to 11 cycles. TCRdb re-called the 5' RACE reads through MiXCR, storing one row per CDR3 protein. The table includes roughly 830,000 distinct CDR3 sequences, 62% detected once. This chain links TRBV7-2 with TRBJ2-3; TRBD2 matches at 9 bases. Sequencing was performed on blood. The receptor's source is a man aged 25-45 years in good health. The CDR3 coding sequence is TGTGCCAGCAGCCCTCAACAGCGGGGGGCGGGAGATACGCAGTATTTT. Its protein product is CASSPQQRGAGDTQYF.